A single sample gave rise to the 32 T cell receptor beta chains below, sequenced in a study of CD8+ T cells in alopecia areata. Isolated RNA was reverse transcribed into cDNA used as the sequencing template. Clones were read by immunoSEQ multiplex PCR, and TCRdb kept only the in-frame ones, dropping some. The table shows 25,000 to 40,000 clones, with 65% to 80% occurring only once. Source material: NKG2D-low CD8+ T cells sorted from blood. The receptors were gathered from a human donor with alopecia areata.

V is TRBV5-1 and J is TRBJ2-5; D gene ambiguous. V was trimmed by 1 base and J by 1 base, leaving 8 bases between them. The CDR3 is made up of 14 amino acids. Germline CDR1 reads SGHRS; CDR2 reads YFSETQ. The CDR3 protein is CASSLFPLQETQYF. The CDR3 DNA reads TGCGCCAGCAGCTTGTTTCCACTCCAAGAGACCCAGTACTTC.

The chain recombines TRBV7-9 with TRBJ2-7; D not resolved. Trimming removed 4 bases at V and 4 bases at J, with 8 bases between. Per the germline V gene, CDR1 is SEHNR and CDR2 is FQNEAQ (reference sequence). The CDR3 is 12 amino acids. The CDR3 reads CASSSSDYEQYF. As DNA, the CDR3 is TGTGCCAGCAGCTCCTCAGATTACGAGCAGTACTTC. The whole variable domain, remainder taken from reference TRBV7-9 and TRBJ2-7, is DTGVSQNPRHKITKRGQNVTFRCDPISEHNRLYWYRQTLGQGPEFLTYFQNEAQLEKSRLLSDRFSAERPKGSFSTLEIQRTEQGDSAMYLCASSSSDYEQYFGPGTRLTVT.

This chain links TRBV29-1 with TRBJ2-1, with D tentatively TRBD1 or TRBD2 (11 bases each). The CDR3 has 17 residues. Germline V gene data show CDR1 as SQVTM and CDR2 as ANQGSEA. Trimming stripped 4 bases from V and 4 bases from J, with 23 bases between. This CDR3 reads CSVGGTGGLADYNEQFF. CDR3 sequence (DNA): TGCAGCGTTGGCGGGACAGGGGGACTAGCGGATTACAATGAGCAGTTCTTC.

This clone has a handful of counts. The chain links TRBV18 to TRBJ2-1; no clear D. Deletions cut 0 bases from V and 5 bases from J, with 8 bases between. The CDR3 contains 14 residues. Germline CDR1 KGHSH, CDR2 LQKENI. The DNA for the CDR3 is TGTGCCAGCTCACCACCGGAAGCGAACAATGAGCAGTTCTTC. Its protein product is CASSPPEANNEQFF. Full variable domain (outside the CDR3, taken from reference TRBV18 and TRBJ2-1): NAGVMQNPRHLVRRRGQEARLRCSPMKGHSHVYWYRQLPEEGLKFMVYLQKENIIDESGMPKERFSAEFPKEGPSILRIQQVVRGDSAAYFCASSPPEANNEQFFGPGTRLTVL.

Only a few counts were recorded for this clone. This chain uses TRBV7-8 with TRBJ2-1; 8 bases line up with TRBD2. Germline lookup yields CDR1 SGHVS and CDR2 FQNEAQ. The CDR3 is made up of 14 amino acids. The J segment lost 4 bases and the V segment lost 5 bases, leaving 4 bases of the junction unmatched. CDR3 protein: CASSEAGEYNEQFF. CDR3 sequence (DNA): TGTGCCAGCAGCGAAGCGGGGGAATACAATGAGCAGTTCTTC.

The chain has TRBV29-1 and TRBJ1-3; TRBD1 might be the D (5 bases). CDR1 and CDR2 (germline): SQVTM, ANQGSEA. Trimming removed 6 bases at V and 0 bases at J, with 12 bases between. This CDR3 spans 14 amino acids. This chain's CDR3 is CSVAGLGSGNTIYF. The CDR3 DNA sequence: TGCAGCGTGGCGGGGCTTGGCTCTGGAAACACCATATATTTT.

V and J are TRBV10-3 and TRBJ2-1, with TRBD2 matching over 9 bases. CDR1 is ENHRY, CDR2 SYGVKD, per germline. This CDR3 has 13 residues. Trimming cost V 8 bases and J 8 bases; bases outside gene matches: 7. CDR3 nucleotides: TGTGCCATCTCGCGGGAGGGCCTCCATGAGCAGTTCTTC. The encoded protein is CAISREGLHEQFF.

V is TRBV2 and J is TRBJ2-3; 11 bases match TRBD2. From germline, CDR1 is SNHLY and CDR2 FYNNEI. The CDR3 spans 15 residues. The J segment lost 4 bases and the V segment lost 5 bases, leaving 5 bases of the junction unmatched. CDR3 residues: CASSTGTSGSDTQYF. Written as DNA, the CDR3 is TGTGCCAGCAGTACCGGGACTAGCGGATCAGATACGCAGTATTTT.

J is TRBJ1-1 and V is TRBV19; D not certain. The V and J ends lost 6 bases and 6 bases respectively, with 20 bases between them. The CDR3 consists of 15 residues. CDR1 is LNHDA, CDR2 SQIVND, per germline (reference sequence). This chain's CDR3 is CASRSLSTGVAEAFF. Written as DNA, the CDR3 is TGTGCCAGTAGAAGCCTGTCGACCGGGGTAGCTGAAGCTTTCTTT.

A few counts support this clone. This chain uses TRBV18 with TRBJ2-7; D possibly matches TRBD1 or TRBD2 (5 bases each). The CDR3 spans 13 residues. V was shortened by 6 bases and J by 6 bases, with 15 bases between the two germline ends. Per the germline V gene, CDR1 is KGHSH and CDR2 is LQKENI. CDR3 sequence reads: CASSRDGAVEQYF. The CDR3 DNA is TGTGCCAGCTCTCGGGACGGAGCCGTCGAGCAGTACTTC.

The genes are TRBV29-1 and TRBJ2-5; no reliable D call. Germline-derived CDR1 and CDR2 are SQVTM and ANQGSEA. V lost 7 bases, J lost 2 bases, and 14 bases lay in between. The CDR3 spans 13 residues. The CDR3: CSAHRPPQETQYF. The DNA for the CDR3 is TGCAGCGCCCATAGGCCTCCACAAGAGACCCAGTACTTC.

The chain combines TRBV7-9 with TRBJ2-7; D unresolved. Germline lookup yields CDR1 SEHNR and CDR2 FQNEAQ (reference sequence). Trimming shortened V by 5 bases and J by 2 bases, and 13 bases separated the two germline ends. CDR3 size: 14 residues. Written as DNA, the CDR3 is TGTGCCAGCAGCCCCACCGTAGGGCCCTACGAGCAGTACTTC. Translated: CASSPTVGPYEQYF.

This chain joins TRBV27 and TRBJ2-7, with D uncertain. The CDR3 totals 12 residues. CDR1 and CDR2 from the germline V gene are MNHEY and SMNVEV (reference sequence). CDR3 amino acids: CATTGSSYEQYF. The CDR3 coding sequence is TGTGCTACCACGGGCAGCTCCTACGAGCAGTACTTC.

Notes on this clone: The same CDR3 also results from other DNA sequences found in this sample. The rearrangement joins TRBV29-1 to TRBJ2-7; TRBD2 matches 7 bases. The J segment lost 8 bases and the V segment lost 7 bases, leaving 11 bases of the junction unmatched. Germline V gene data show CDR1 as SQVTM and CDR2 as ANQGSEA. This CDR3 has 12 amino acids. CDR3 coding DNA: TGCAGCGGGGGGGGTTCGTCAAGTCAGCAGTACTTC. As protein: CSGGGSSSQQYF.

V is TRBV11-3 and J is TRBJ2-7, with 7 bases aligning to TRBD2. Losses at the gene ends were 5 bases for V and 6 bases for J; bases not matched to a gene: 7. This CDR3 has 13 amino acids. CDR1 SGHNT and CDR2 YENEEA come from the germline V gene. The CDR3, as DNA: TGTGCCAGCAGCCATGGGGAGGGCGGCGAGCAGTACTTC. As protein: CASSHGEGGEQYF.

This clone was counted a single time. The rearrangement links TRBV14 to TRBJ2-5; 9 nucleotides align to TRBD1. CDR3 length equals 16 residues. The ends lost 0 bases at V and 5 bases at J; junction bases unmatched: 7. CDR1 and CDR2 from the germline V gene are SGHDN and FVKESK. This chain's CDR3 is CASSQEGTGHPETQYF. For the CDR3, the DNA is TGTGCCAGCAGCCAAGAGGGGACAGGGCATCCGGAGACCCAGTACTTC.

The chain employs TRBV27 and TRBJ2-7; 11 nucleotides line up with TRBD1. Germline V CDR1 and CDR2: MNHEY, SMNVEV (reference sequence). The CDR3 runs 15 residues. Unmatched junction bases numbered 4, after V lost 2 bases and J lost 4 bases. CDR3 residues: CASSLTRDRGYEQYF. The CDR3 DNA reads TGTGCCAGCAGTTTAACCCGGGACAGGGGGTACGAGCAGTACTTC.

This clone appeared a few times. The rearrangement links TRBV7-9 to TRBJ1-4; D remains ambiguous. This CDR3 comprises 14 residues. The V end lost 1 base, the J end lost 7 bases, and 10 bases lay between the germline ends. Germline CDR1 is SEHNR and CDR2 is FQNEAQ (reference sequence). CDR3 region: CASSLEEATEKLFF. The CDR3, as DNA: TGTGCCAGCAGCTTAGAGGAGGCTACTGAAAAACTGTTTTTT. Drawing the rest from reference TRBV7-9 and TRBJ1-4, the complete variable domain is DTGVSQNPRHKITKRGQNVTFRCDPISEHNRLYWYRQTLGQGPEFLTYFQNEAQLEKSRLLSDRFSAERPKGSFSTLEIQRTEQGDSAMYLCASSLEEATEKLFFGSGTQLSVL.

V gene TRBV4-1 combines with J gene TRBJ2-7; TRBD2 matches 13 bases. After removal of 3 bases from V and 2 bases from J, the junction contained 1 base not matched to a gene. The CDR3 sequence is 15 residues long. CDR1 is MGHRA, CDR2 YSYEKL, per germline. CDR3 loop: CASSQTSGRTYEQYF. CDR3 DNA: TGCGCCAGCAGCCAGACTAGCGGGAGGACCTACGAGCAGTACTTC.

Concerning this clone: In this CDR3 the conserved last residue, phenylalanine or tryptophan, is missing, so a read error is likely. It is unclear where the CDR3 begins or ends on the DNA, so no DNA is shown, and the CDR3 is as TCRdb lists it. The J gene is TRBJ1-1, the V gene TRBV28. Termini included, the CDR3 measures 11 amino acids. The germline V gene has CDR1 MDHEN and CDR2 SYDVKM. CDR3 sequence reads: CASSSYRDPVL.

This sequence joins TRBV29-1 and TRBJ2-1; D unclear. The germline gives CDR1 SQVTM, CDR2 ANQGSEA. The length of the CDR3 is 13 residues. The V and J ends lost 7 bases and 1 base respectively, with 11 bases between them. The CDR3 bases are TGCAGCGGCCGTAAGGTGTCCTACAATGAGCAGTTCTTC. Its protein is CSGRKVSYNEQFF.

The V gene is TRBV15, the J gene TRBJ2-2; TRBD1 aligns across 9 bases. From germline, CDR1 is LNHNV and CDR2 YYDKDF (reference sequence). The V segment lost 5 bases and the J segment 1 base; nucleotides outside the gene matches: 5. CDR3 length: 16 amino acids. CDR3 loop: CATSGNRGLNTGELFF. The CDR3 bases are TGTGCCACCAGCGGAAACAGGGGGCTGAACACCGGGGAGCTGTTTTTT.

The J gene is TRBJ2-1, the V gene TRBV19; TRBD1 or TRBD2 may be the D gene (6 bases each). Per the germline V gene, CDR1 is LNHDA and CDR2 is SQIVND (reference sequence). The CDR3 length is 18 residues. Trimming took off 1 base at V and 8 bases at J, with 24 bases between the two ends. The CDR3 reads CASSIGPTGATPGDEQFF. The CDR3 coding sequence is TGTGCCAGTAGTATAGGCCCCACGGGGGCAACTCCCGGCGATGAGCAGTTCTTC.

This clone is termed medium-sized. The chain employs TRBV6-4 and TRBJ2-3; TRBD2 might be the D (7 bases). The V end lost 2 bases, the J end lost 2 bases, and 8 bases lay between the germline ends. This CDR3 is built from 14 residues. Germline V lookup: CDR1 MRHNA, CDR2 SNTAGT. The CDR3 is CASSDGGATDTQYF. The CDR3 region has the DNA TGTGCCAGCAGTGACGGGGGGGCCACAGATACGCAGTATTTT.

The CDR3 nucleotides read TGTGCCAGCAGCCAAGAGTTGTCGGGGGATACGCAGTATTTT. The encoded protein is CASSQELSGDTQYF. This sequence joins TRBV4-2 and TRBJ2-3, with D maybe TRBD2 (5 bases). The CDR3 has 14 residues. V shed 0 bases and J shed 6 bases, with 10 bases lying between them. Germline CDR1 LGHNA, CDR2 YNFKEQ.

The chain is built from TRBV28 and TRBJ2-5, with 8 bases fitting TRBD1. This CDR3 region has 16 residues. From germline, CDR1 is MDHEN and CDR2 SYDVKM. V lost 2 bases, J lost 1 base, and 6 bases stayed unmatched. The CDR3 sequence: CASSLTVDRVQETQYF. The CDR3 DNA reads as TGTGCCAGCAGTTTAACAGTGGACAGGGTCCAAGAGACCCAGTACTTC.

The chain links TRBV30 to TRBJ2-7, with TRBD1 matching over 7 bases. Trimming cost V 5 bases and J 4 bases; bases outside gene matches: 8. The CDR3 loop spans 13 amino acids. Looked up from germline, CDR1 is GTSNPN and CDR2 is SVGIG (reference sequence). The CDR3 nucleotides are TGTGCCTGGGCTCCGGGACAGTTTTACGAGCAGTACTTC. This sequence encodes CAWAPGQFYEQYF.

The rearrangement joins TRBV7-9 to TRBJ2-3, with 11 nucleotides matching TRBD2. Germline CDR1 reads SEHNR; CDR2 reads FQNEAQ (reference sequence). The ends lost 6 bases at V and 1 base at J; junction bases unmatched: 0. This CDR3 spans 14 amino acids. CDR3 loop: CASRGLAGTDTQYF. DNA of the CDR3: TGTGCCAGCAGGGGACTAGCGGGCACAGATACGCAGTATTTT.

The chain joins TRBV6-5 to TRBJ2-3, with D unresolved. CDR3 length: 14 residues. CDR1 is MNHEY, CDR2 SVGAGI, per germline. The germline V and J ends were trimmed by 5 bases and 0 bases, with 9 bases remaining between them. CDR3 bases: TGTGCCAGCAGTCCCTTCCCCAGCACAGATACGCAGTATTTT. Amino acids: CASSPFPSTDTQYF.

This chain uses TRBV4-1 with TRBJ2-1; either TRBD1 or TRBD2 may supply D (5 bases each). CDR3 length: 15 amino acids. V gave up 5 bases and J gave up 5 bases, with 16 bases separating them. Germline V gives CDR1 MGHRA, CDR2 YSYEKL. The CDR3 bases are TGCGCCAGCAGCTCGGGGCCTGGACCCCACAATGAGCAGTTCTTC. Translation gives CASSSGPGPHNEQFF.

The chain uses TRBV15 and TRBJ2-7; D might be TRBD1 (5 bases). Trimming pared 0 bases from V and 5 bases from J, leaving 11 bases between. There are 14 residues in the CDR3. Germline CDR1 is LNHNV and CDR2 is YYDKDF (reference sequence). CDR3 DNA sequence: TGTGCCACCAGCAGAGAGGGGCGTCAGGACGAGCAGTACTTC. It yields the protein CATSREGRQDEQYF.

The chain uses TRBV15 and TRBJ2-7; the D gene is possibly TRBD1 (6 bases). Deletions cut 1 base from V and 2 bases from J, with 9 bases between. From germline, CDR1 is LNHNV and CDR2 YYDKDF (reference sequence). The CDR3 is 14 amino acids. The CDR3 reads CATSRGTEAYEQYF. The CDR3 nucleotides are TGTGCCACCAGCAGAGGGACAGAAGCCTACGAGCAGTACTTC. The full variable domain, in which reference TRBV15 and TRBJ2-7 provide the parts outside the CDR3, is DAMVIQNPRYQVTQFGKPVTLSCSQTLNHNVMYWYQQKSSQAPKLLFHYYDKDFNNEADTPDNFQSRRPNTSFCFLDIRSPGLGDTAMYLCATSRGTEAYEQYFGPGTRLTVT.